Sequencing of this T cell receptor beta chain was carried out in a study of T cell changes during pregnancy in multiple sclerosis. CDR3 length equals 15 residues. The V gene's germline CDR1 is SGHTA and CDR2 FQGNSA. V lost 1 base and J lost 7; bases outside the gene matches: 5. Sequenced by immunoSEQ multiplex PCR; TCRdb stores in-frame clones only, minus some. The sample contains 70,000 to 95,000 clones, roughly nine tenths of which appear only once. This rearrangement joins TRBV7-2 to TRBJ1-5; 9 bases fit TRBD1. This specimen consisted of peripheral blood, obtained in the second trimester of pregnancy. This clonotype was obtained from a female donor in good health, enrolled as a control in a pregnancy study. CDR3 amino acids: CASSLETGGGQPQHF. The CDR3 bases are TGTGCCAGCAGCTTAGAGACAGGGGGGGGGCAGCCCCAGCATTTT.